These 23 T cell receptor beta chains originate from one sample sequenced in a study of cytomegalovirus exposure and HLA in healthy donors. PCR employed 60 Vbeta and 13 Jbeta primers. Data came from immunoSEQ multiplex PCR; TCRdb stores just in-frame clones and leaves some out. The listing contains about 140,000 clones. The specimen was PBMCs. Receptor source: a man in his forties or fifties in good health and CMV-seronegative.

The rearrangement links TRBV11-2 to TRBJ2-7, with a weak D call TRBD1 (6 bases). V lost 6 bases and J lost 1, with 10 bases in between. Germline V gene lookup returns CDR1 SGHAT and CDR2 FQNNGV. CDR3 length: 13 amino acids. The CDR3 region is CASRQGPSYEQYF. The CDR3 coding sequence is TGTGCCAGCAGACAGGGACCTTCCTACGAGCAGTACTTC.

The rearrangement uses TRBV29-1 and TRBJ2-5; TRBD1 is a possible D gene (5 bases). This CDR3 spans 13 amino acids. With 4 bases removed from V and 1 base from J, the gap between germline ends came to 10 bases. Germline values: CDR1 SQVTM, CDR2 ANQGSEA. CDR3 nucleotide sequence: TGCAGCGTTGCGGGCAGGGTCCAAGAGACCCAGTACTTC. The encoded protein is CSVAGRVQETQYF.

Of note for this clone: This sample also contains other DNA sequences that code for the same CDR3. The chain employs TRBV19 and TRBJ1-5, with a possible D match to TRBD1 (5 bases). The V end was cut by 4 bases, the J end by 3 bases, with 10 bases between. Germline V gene lookup returns CDR1 LNHDA and CDR2 SQIVND (reference sequence). CDR3 length: 14 residues. The CDR3 nucleotides are TGTGCCAGTAGTAACGGGGGTTCCAATCAGCCCCAGCATTTT. It yields the protein CASSNGGSNQPQHF.

This chain links TRBV4-1 with TRBJ1-3; 8 bases match TRBD1. Germline V gene lookup returns CDR1 MGHRA and CDR2 YSYEKL. V lost 4 bases and J lost 5; bases outside the gene matches: 4. The CDR3 covers 14 residues. The CDR3, as DNA: TGCGCCAGCAGCCCCGACAGGGGCCGAAACACCATATATTTT. It yields the protein CASSPDRGRNTIYF.

The J gene is TRBJ1-1, the V gene TRBV7-9; D possibly corresponds to TRBD1 (5 bases). V dropped 11 bases and J dropped 3 bases, with 16 bases sitting between them. Germline loops: CDR1 SEHNR, CDR2 FQNEAQ (reference sequence). The CDR3 is made up of 13 amino acids. The CDR3: CAGRTSGDTEAFF. The CDR3 DNA reads TGTGCCGGTCGGACCTCGGGGGACACTGAAGCTTTCTTT.

This chain connects TRBV28 to TRBJ1-2; D is unclear. The CDR3 extends over 13 amino acids. Germline values: CDR1 MDHEN, CDR2 SYDVKM. Trimming removed 3 bases at V and 4 bases at J, with 9 bases between. The CDR3 bases are TGTGCCAGCAGTTTGGGAGTTCTCTATGGCTACACCTTC. Translated, it gives CASSLGVLYGYTF.

This chain uses TRBV7-3 with TRBJ2-2; possible D gene TRBD1, 5 bases. There are 15 residues in the CDR3. Per the germline V gene, CDR1 is SGHTA and CDR2 is FQGTGA. The V end lost 1 base, the J end lost 5 bases, and 11 bases lay between the germline ends. CDR3 DNA sequence: TGTGCCAGCAGCTTAAGAGGCGCAGGGACCGGGGAGCTGTTTTTT. Its translation: CASSLRGAGTGELFF.

V is TRBV7-2 and J is TRBJ1-2; D is unresolved. In germline, CDR1 is SGHTA, CDR2 FQGNSA. Trimming left V 0 bases short and J 0 bases short, with 8 bases between. The CDR3 spans 15 residues. The CDR3 DNA follows: TGTGCCAGCAGCTTAGCGAGGGAGGCTAACTATGGCTACACCTTC. It codes for CASSLAREANYGYTF.

This chain uses TRBV11-3 with TRBJ2-5; TRBD2 aligns across 8 bases. The length of the CDR3 is 16 residues. Unmatched junction bases numbered 12, after V lost 5 bases and J lost 4 bases. The germline V gene has CDR1 SGHNT and CDR2 YENEEA. This CDR3 reads CASSPRWGGGRETQYF. The CDR3 DNA follows: TGTGCCAGCAGCCCCAGATGGGGCGGGGGGCGAGAGACCCAGTACTTC.

J is TRBJ2-3 and V is TRBV7-3, with 7 bases fitting TRBD2. Germline V gene data show CDR1 as SGHTA and CDR2 as FQGTGA. Trimming took 8 bases from V and 4 from J; bases not matched to a gene: 12. The CDR3 is 15 amino acids. Here the CDR3 reads CASARSGGRADTQYF. The CDR3 region has the DNA TGTGCCAGCGCGCGGTCGGGGGGACGGGCAGATACGCAGTATTTT.

The rearrangement uses TRBV19 and TRBJ1-3; D perhaps matches TRBD1 (5 bases). CDR3 length: 14 amino acids. Trimming pared 3 bases from V and 2 bases from J, leaving 8 bases between. In germline, CDR1 is LNHDA, CDR2 SQIVND (reference sequence). CDR3 sequence reads: CASSIREAGNTIYF. The CDR3 DNA is TGTGCCAGTAGTATCAGGGAAGCTGGAAACACCATATATTTT.

The chain combines TRBV10-3 with TRBJ1-5; 7 bases map to TRBD1. The J segment lost 5 bases and the V segment lost 0 bases, leaving 4 bases of the junction unmatched. The germline CDR1 and CDR2 sequences are ENHRY and SYGVKD. There are 15 residues in the CDR3. In nucleotides, the CDR3 is TGTGCCATCAGTGAGTCGGGGCAGGGGGATCAGCCCCAGCATTTT. It yields the protein CAISESGQGDQPQHF.

This chain uses TRBV18 with TRBJ1-2, with TRBD1 as a possible D gene (6 bases). Germline loops: CDR1 KGHSH, CDR2 LQKENI. This CDR3 has 16 residues. The V end lost 0 bases, the J end lost 3 bases, and 14 bases lay between the germline ends. The CDR3 is CASSPPGTSLHYGYTF. In nucleotides, the CDR3 is TGTGCCAGCTCACCACCCGGGACATCTCTACACTATGGCTACACCTTC.

The CDR3 DNA sequence: TGTGCCAGCGGTCCCGGGACAGGGGGTAACACCGGGGAGCTGTTTTTT. Its protein product is CASGPGTGGNTGELFF. The chain recombines TRBV6-6 with TRBJ2-2; 11 bases map to TRBD1. J was trimmed by 2 bases and V by 8 bases; bases with no gene match: 7. The CDR3 spans 16 residues. Germline CDR1 MNHNY, CDR2 SVGAGI (reference sequence).

This chain links TRBV11-2 with TRBJ2-3; D unresolved. The CDR3 extends over 14 amino acids. Germline-derived CDR1 and CDR2 are SGHAT and FQNNGV. Trimming stripped 2 bases from V and 2 bases from J, with 8 bases between. CDR3 sequence: CASSLRLPTDTQYF. The CDR3 coding sequence is TGTGCCAGCAGCTTAAGACTTCCCACAGATACGCAGTATTTT. Full variable domain (missing parts from reference TRBV11-2 and TRBJ2-3): EAGVAQSPRYKIIEKRQSVAFWCNPISGHATLYWYQQILGQGPKLLIQFQNNGVVDDSQLPKDRFSAERLKGVDSTLKIQPAKLEDSAVYLCASSLRLPTDTQYFGPGTRLTVL.

The V gene is TRBV6-5, the J gene TRBJ2-3; unclear D gene. Trimming left V 0 bases short and J 5 bases short, with 12 bases between. The CDR3 extends over 15 amino acids. CDR1 MNHEY and CDR2 SVGAGI come from the germline V gene. The CDR3 region is CASSYSLLGRDTQYF. The CDR3 DNA follows: TGTGCCAGCAGTTACTCGCTTCTAGGCCGAGATACGCAGTATTTT.

This chain uses TRBV28 with TRBJ2-3; 10 bases map to TRBD1. Germline lookup yields CDR1 MDHEN and CDR2 SYDVKM. The V gene end was trimmed by 6 bases and the J gene end by 5 bases; junction bases not matched to a gene: 8. The CDR3 is made up of 15 amino acids. Written as DNA, the CDR3 is TGTGCCAGCAGAAATGACAGGGGGCTCGGAGATACGCAGTATTTT. Amino acids: CASRNDRGLGDTQYF.

This rearrangement joins TRBV4-1 to TRBJ2-7; weak D call: TRBD1 (6 bases). CDR1 and CDR2 from the germline V gene are MGHRA and YSYEKL. Between the trimmed V and J ends, which lost 0 bases and 0 bases, there was a span of 12 bases. The CDR3 totals 16 residues. Here the CDR3 reads CASSQDRGKSSYEQYF. The DNA for the CDR3 is TGCGCCAGCAGCCAAGATAGGGGGAAGAGCTCCTACGAGCAGTACTTC.

The rearrangement links TRBV10-1 to TRBJ2-7; 9 bases agree with TRBD1. Germline assignment: CDR1 WNHNN and CDR2 SYGVQD (reference sequence). The V gene end was trimmed by 9 bases and the J gene end by 4 bases; junction bases not matched to a gene: 7. The CDR3 consists of 13 residues. The CDR3 nucleotides are TGCGCCAGGACGGACAGGGGCACTTACGAGCAGTACTTC. It translates to CARTDRGTYEQYF.

The gene calls are TRBV18 and TRBJ1-3; no clear D. This CDR3 spans 15 amino acids. The germline V gene encodes CDR1 KGHSH and CDR2 LQKENI. V was trimmed by 1 base and J by 3 bases, leaving 10 bases between them. CDR3 region: CASSPLTANGNTIYF. In DNA, the CDR3 is TGTGCCAGCTCACCACTAACAGCTAATGGAAACACCATATATTTT.

The CDR3 reads CASSLQGVFSYNEQFF. For the CDR3, the DNA is TGTGCCAGTAGTCTCCAAGGGGTGTTTTCCTACAATGAGCAGTTCTTC. The genes are TRBV19 and TRBJ2-1; possibly TRBD1 for D (5 bases). CDR3 length: 16 amino acids. Germline V gives CDR1 LNHDA, CDR2 SQIVND (reference sequence). V was trimmed by 5 bases and J by 1 base, leaving 15 bases between them.

The chain joins TRBV28 to TRBJ1-6, with 8 nucleotides matching TRBD1. The germline gives CDR1 MDHEN, CDR2 SYDVKM. J gave up 5 bases and V 7 bases, and 10 bases lay outside the gene matches. The CDR3 has 16 amino acids. The chain's CDR3 is CASTPRGTGDNSPLHF. The CDR3 nucleotides are TGTGCCAGCACCCCAAGGGGGACAGGTGATAATTCACCCCTCCACTTT.

The chain recombines TRBV6-5 with TRBJ1-5; 11 bases map to TRBD1. Looked up from germline, CDR1 is MNHEY and CDR2 is SVGAGI. The CDR3 has 13 residues. Unmatched junction bases numbered 3, after V lost 8 bases and J lost 6 bases. The CDR3 nucleotides read TGTGCCAGCGGACAGGGGGCAGGTCAGCCCCAGCATTTT. Encoded protein: CASGQGAGQPQHF.